The 6 T cell receptor beta chains presented below share a single source sample, sequenced in a study of CD8 T cells in Susac syndrome. cDNA came from roughly 0.53 to 1 ug RNA primed by random hexamers. Each CDR3 protein is one row after TCRdb ran MiXCR on the immunoSEQ multiplex PCR reads. This sample yields about 76,000 distinct CDR3 sequences, of which roughly 90% are seen a single time; 0.5% belongs to the top ten. The specimen was CD8+ T cells from PBMCs. Receptors were obtained from a human donor with multiple sclerosis.

The chain recombines TRBV6-5 with TRBJ2-7; a possible D gene is TRBD2 (6 bases). Trimming removed 7 bases at V and 2 bases at J, with 15 bases between. CDR1 is MNHEY, CDR2 SVGAGI, per germline. The CDR3 runs 14 residues. The CDR3: CASTPSPGAYEQYF. DNA for the CDR3: TGTGCCAGCACTCCGTCCCCGGGAGCCTACGAGCAGTACTTC.

The chain uses TRBV29-1 and TRBJ2-5, with a weak D call TRBD2 (6 bases). CDR1 and CDR2 from the germline V gene are SQVTM and ANQGSEA. Trimming took 0 bases from V and 2 from J, leaving 19 bases between them. The CDR3 runs to 17 residues. Here the CDR3 reads CSVEEGLPGMGQETQYF. CDR3 coding DNA: TGCAGCGTTGAAGAGGGACTCCCGGGGATGGGACAAGAGACCCAGTACTTC.

Remarks on this clonotype: The junction shows a germline mismatch at one end, possibly a read error. The chain employs TRBV7-7 and TRBJ1-1, with no clear D. Germline CDR1 reads SSHAT; CDR2 reads FNYEAQ (reference sequence). This CDR3 comprises 17 residues. The CDR3 DNA is TGTGCTAGCAGTACTAACGAACCGAGGAGGGCGAACACTGAAGCTTTCTTT. Amino acid sequence: CASSTNEPRRANTEAFF. Supplemented by reference TRBV7-7 and TRBJ1-1, the full variable domain reads GAGVSQSPRYKVTKRGQDVTLRCDPISSHATLYWYQQALGQGPEFLTYFNYEAQPDKSGLPSDRFSAERPEGSISTLTIQRTEQRDSAMYRCASSTNEPRRANTEAFFGQGTRLTVV.

V is TRBV2 and J is TRBJ1-4; tentative D call: TRBD1 (6 bases). The CDR3 has 16 amino acids. Germline V lookup: CDR1 SNHLY, CDR2 FYNNEI. Trimming shortened V by 4 bases and J by 0 bases, and 12 bases separated the two germline ends. CDR3 sequence (DNA): TGTGCCAGCAGTGGAGGCGGGGGCCCAACTAATGAAAAACTGTTTTTT. It is translated as CASSGGGGPTNEKLFF.

This chain joins TRBV20-1 and TRBJ1-2, with D tentatively TRBD1 (5 bases). CDR1 and CDR2 (germline): DFQATT, SNEGSKA (reference sequence). This CDR3 comprises 15 residues. The V gene lost 4 bases and the J gene lost 5 bases, with 20 bases spanning the gap. The CDR3 here is CSATGTDFWGYGYTF. The CDR3 region has the DNA TGCAGTGCTACCGGGACGGACTTTTGGGGGTATGGCTACACCTTC.

The chain links TRBV5-1 to TRBJ2-3; 7 bases fit TRBD1. The CDR3 runs 13 residues. CDR1 is SGHRS, CDR2 YFSETQ, per germline. V trimming: 4 bases; J trimming: 6 bases; junction bases outside the gene matches: 5. CDR3 coding DNA: TGCGCCAGCAGCGAGGGACAGTCGGATACGCAGTATTTT. Its translation: CASSEGQSDTQYF.